This is a list of T cell receptor beta chains from one sample in a study of beta chain features in type 1 diabetes. Assay: immunoSEQ multiplex PCR; the TCRdb copy retains only in-frame clones and omits some. The sample has 200,000 to 300,000 clones, about 20% seen once; the top ten hold about 0.027%. Sample: naive CD4+ T cells from blood. The receptor source for this set is a woman aged 40 to 50 with type 1 diabetes. Each CDR3 is given with its conserved first and last residue. The D gene is left open where the match is weak. Clone sizes are given selectively: once, few, many, or a class where the clone is expanded.

CDR3: CASSPDRGGLNTEAFF
DNA: TGCGCCAGCAGCCCGGACAGGGGTGGATTGAACACTGAAGCTTTCTTT
V: TRBV5-1
size: NA
J: TRBJ1-1
D: TRBD1

CDR3: CASSLLREMNTEAFF
DNA: TGTGCCAGCAGCCTGCTTCGCGAGATGAACACTGAAGCTTTCTTT
V: TRBV5-4
size: few
J: TRBJ1-1
D: NA

CDR3: CASSKAGGPTDTQYF
DNA: TGTGCCAGCAGCAAAGCGGGAGGGCCAACAGATACGCAGTATTTT
V: TRBV7-3
size: few
J: TRBJ2-3
D: TRBD2

CDR3: CASSYSQWAPGNTIYF
DNA: TGTGCCAGCAGTTACTCCCAGTGGGCTCCTGGAAACACCATATATTTT
V: TRBV6-6
size: NA
J: TRBJ1-3
D: NA

CDR3: CASSQVRTGGFQEKLFF
DNA: TGCGCCAGCAGCCAAGTACGGACAGGGGGCTTTCAGGAAAAACTGTTTTTT
V: TRBV4-3
size: few
J: TRBJ1-4
D: TRBD1

CDR3: CASNPGQGWNSPLHF
DNA: TGTGCCAGCAACCCGGGACAGGGCTGGAATTCACCCCTCCACTTT
V: TRBV19
size: NA
J: TRBJ1-6
D: TRBD1

CDR3: CASSWTENTGELFF
DNA: TGTGCCAGCAGCTGGACAGAGAACACCGGGGAGCTGTTTTTT
V: TRBV9
size: few
J: TRBJ2-2
D: NA

CDR3: CASSRVRSSYNEQFF
DNA: TGTGCCAGCAGCCGGGTAAGGAGCTCCTACAATGAGCAGTTCTTC
V: TRBV6-6
size: NA
J: TRBJ2-1
D: NA

CDR3: CAWSLFEIGNQPQHF
DNA: TGTGCCTGGAGCCTCTTCGAGATAGGCAATCAGCCCCAGCATTTT
V: TRBV30
size: NA
J: TRBJ1-5
D: NA

CDR3: CSVGTGLTAKNIQYF
DNA: TGCAGCGTTGGAACAGGCCTTACGGCCAAAAACATTCAGTACTTC
V: TRBV29-1
size: few
J: TRBJ2-4
D: NA